This T cell receptor (beta chain) was identified during a study of beta chain features in type 1 diabetes. This clone has just a few counts. Each of the CD4+ naive, central memory, regulatory and stem cell-like memory populations was sorted via CD45RO/CCR7/CD25/CD127/CD95/CD27. This CDR3 comprises 13 residues. Trimming took 6 bases from V and 8 from J, leaving 19 bases between them. The germline V gene encodes CDR1 SQVTM and CDR2 ANQGSEA. Every bit of the isolated RNA underwent reverse transcription, so sequencing read expressed TCRB transcripts. Data came from immunoSEQ multiplex PCR; TCRdb stores just in-frame clones and leaves some out. The sample includes 300,000 to 350,000 clones, around a fifth of them seen just once.

This TCR was sampled from a young woman in good health. The source material was naive CD4+ T cells from blood. The chain links TRBV29-1 to TRBJ1-2; D is possibly TRBD1 (5 bases). The CDR3 DNA follows: TGCAGCGTCTGGCCCCAGGGATTAGACGGCTACACCTTC. Protein product: CSVWPQGLDGYTF.